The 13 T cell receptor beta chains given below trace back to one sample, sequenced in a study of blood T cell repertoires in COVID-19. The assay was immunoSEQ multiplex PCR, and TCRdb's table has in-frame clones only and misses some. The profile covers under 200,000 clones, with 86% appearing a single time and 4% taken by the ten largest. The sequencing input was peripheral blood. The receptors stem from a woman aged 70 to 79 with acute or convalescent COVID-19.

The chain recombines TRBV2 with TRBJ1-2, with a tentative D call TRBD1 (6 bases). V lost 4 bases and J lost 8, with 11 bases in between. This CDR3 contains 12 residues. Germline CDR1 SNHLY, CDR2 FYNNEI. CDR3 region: CASSGTGRGYTF. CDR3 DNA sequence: TGTGCCAGCAGTGGCACAGGGCGCGGCTACACCTTC.

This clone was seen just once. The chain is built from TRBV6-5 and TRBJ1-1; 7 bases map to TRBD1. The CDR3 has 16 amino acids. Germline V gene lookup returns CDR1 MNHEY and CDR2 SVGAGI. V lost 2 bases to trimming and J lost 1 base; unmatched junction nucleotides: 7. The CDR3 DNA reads TGTGCCAGCAGTTACACCTCCGGGACAGCGAACACTGAAGCTTTCTTT. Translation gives CASSYTSGTANTEAFF.

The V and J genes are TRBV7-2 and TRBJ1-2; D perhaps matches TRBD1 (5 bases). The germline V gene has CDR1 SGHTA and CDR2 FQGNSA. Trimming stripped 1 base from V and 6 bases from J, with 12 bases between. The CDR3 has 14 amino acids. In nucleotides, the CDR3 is TGTGCCAGCAGCTTAGGGGAGGGGACCCATGGCTACACCTTC. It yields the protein CASSLGEGTHGYTF.

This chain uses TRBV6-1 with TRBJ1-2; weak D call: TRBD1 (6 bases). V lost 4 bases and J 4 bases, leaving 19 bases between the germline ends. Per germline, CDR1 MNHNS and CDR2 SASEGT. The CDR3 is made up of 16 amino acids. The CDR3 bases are TGTGCCAGCAGTGGAATCCCGGGACAAACATTCTATGGCTACACCTTC. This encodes CASSGIPGQTFYGYTF.

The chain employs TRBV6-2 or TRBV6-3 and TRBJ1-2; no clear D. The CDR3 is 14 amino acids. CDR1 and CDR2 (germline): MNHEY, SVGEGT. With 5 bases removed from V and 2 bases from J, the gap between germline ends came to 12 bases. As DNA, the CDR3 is TGTGCCAGCAGTCAATGGGCCCTCAACTATGGCTACACCTTC. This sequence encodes CASSQWALNYGYTF.

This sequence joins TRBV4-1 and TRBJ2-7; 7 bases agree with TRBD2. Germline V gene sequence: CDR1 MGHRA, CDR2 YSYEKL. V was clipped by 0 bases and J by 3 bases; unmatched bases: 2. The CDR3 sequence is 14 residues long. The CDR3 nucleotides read TGCGCCAGCAGCCAAGATCCTAGCGGCTACGAGCAGTACTTC. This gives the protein CASSQDPSGYEQYF.

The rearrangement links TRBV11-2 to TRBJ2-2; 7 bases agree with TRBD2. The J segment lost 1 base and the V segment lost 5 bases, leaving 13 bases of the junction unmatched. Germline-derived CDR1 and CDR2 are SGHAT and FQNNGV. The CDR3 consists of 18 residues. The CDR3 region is CASSTLHIGTKNTGELFF. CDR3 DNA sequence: TGTGCCAGCAGCACACTTCACATAGGGACTAAGAACACCGGGGAGCTGTTTTTT.

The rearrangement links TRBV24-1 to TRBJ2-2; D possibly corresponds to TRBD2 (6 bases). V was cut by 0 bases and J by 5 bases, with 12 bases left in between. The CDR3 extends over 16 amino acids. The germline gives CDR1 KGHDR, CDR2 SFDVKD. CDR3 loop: CATSDLGGTRTGELFF. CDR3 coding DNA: TGTGCCACCAGTGATTTGGGGGGGACGCGGACCGGGGAGCTGTTTTTT.

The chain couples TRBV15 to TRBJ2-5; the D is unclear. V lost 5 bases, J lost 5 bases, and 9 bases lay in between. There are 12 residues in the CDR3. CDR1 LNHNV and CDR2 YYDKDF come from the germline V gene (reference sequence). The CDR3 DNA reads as TGTGCCACCAGCGTCCGAAGCGAGACCCAGTACTTC. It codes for CATSVRSETQYF.

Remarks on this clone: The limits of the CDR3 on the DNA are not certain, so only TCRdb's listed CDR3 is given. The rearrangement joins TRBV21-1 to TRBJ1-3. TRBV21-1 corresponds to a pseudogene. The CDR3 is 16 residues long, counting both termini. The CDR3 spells CASSPRTFGSGNTIYF.

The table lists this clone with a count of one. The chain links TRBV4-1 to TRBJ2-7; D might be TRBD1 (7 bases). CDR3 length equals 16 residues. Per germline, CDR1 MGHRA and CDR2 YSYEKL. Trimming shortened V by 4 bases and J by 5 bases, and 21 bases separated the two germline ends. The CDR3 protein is CASSLGGTVRRDEQYF. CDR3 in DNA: TGCGCCAGCAGCCTAGGAGGGACAGTCCGCAGGGACGAGCAGTACTTC.

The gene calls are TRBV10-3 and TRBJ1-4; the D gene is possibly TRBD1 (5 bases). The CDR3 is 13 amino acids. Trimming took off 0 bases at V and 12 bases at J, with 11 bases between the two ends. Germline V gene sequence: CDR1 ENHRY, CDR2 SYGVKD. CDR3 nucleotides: TGTGCCATCAGTGAGTCTTGGACACCCGAACTGTTTTTT. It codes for CAISESWTPELFF.

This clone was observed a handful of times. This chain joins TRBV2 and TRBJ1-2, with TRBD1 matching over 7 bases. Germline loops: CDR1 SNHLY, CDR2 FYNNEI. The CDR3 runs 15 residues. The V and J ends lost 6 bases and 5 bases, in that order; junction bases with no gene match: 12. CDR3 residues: CASRAQTGRFYGYTF. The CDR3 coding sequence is TGTGCCAGCAGAGCCCAGACAGGGAGGTTTTATGGCTACACCTTC.